Presented here are 10 T cell receptor beta chains from one specimen sequenced in a study of graft-versus-host responses after intestinal transplantation. Their cognate antigens are unknown. TCRdb keeps only in-frame clones here, not all; method: immunoSEQ multiplex PCR. The data show 130,000 to 150,000 clones, with around 90% seen just once and roughly 0.19% held by the top ten. Sequencing was performed on unstimulated CD4+ T cells sorted from spleen or lymph node cells, taken before intestinal transplant. Receptors were obtained from a human donor who received an intestinal transplant.

This sequence joins TRBV9 and TRBJ1-1; a possible D gene is TRBD1 (5 bases). The germline V and J ends were trimmed by 3 bases and 0 bases, with 6 bases remaining between them. Germline CDR1 and CDR2: SGDLS and YYNGEE. This CDR3 is 13 amino acids long. The CDR3 protein is CASSATVNTEAFF. CDR3 sequence (DNA): TGTGCCAGCAGCGCGACAGTGAACACTGAAGCTTTCTTT.

V and J are TRBV10-2 and TRBJ2-3; D gene unclear. The ends were cut back, 3 bases at V and 4 bases at J, with 2 bases in the middle. CDR3 length equals 11 residues. The germline V gene encodes CDR1 WSHSY and CDR2 SAAADI. CDR3 amino acids: CASSDPDTQYF. The CDR3 DNA follows: TGCGCCAGCAGTGACCCAGATACGCAGTATTTT.

CDR3 DNA sequence: TGTGCCAGCAGCGTAGAGGGGGGATCACCCCTCCACTTT. Amino acid sequence: CASSVEGGSPLHF. This chain joins TRBV7-2 and TRBJ1-6; D perhaps matches TRBD1 (6 bases). CDR1 SGHTA and CDR2 FQGNSA come from the germline V gene. Trimming took off 5 bases at V and 10 bases at J, with 12 bases between the two ends. The CDR3 consists of 13 residues.

The sample holds one count of this clone. The chain carries TRBV28 and TRBJ1-2, with TRBD1 matching 9 bases. Trimming took 9 bases from V and 8 from J; bases not matched to a gene: 4. Germline V CDR1 and CDR2: MDHEN, SYDVKM. This CDR3 contains 11 residues. Here the CDR3 DNA reads TGTGCCAGTCGACAGGGGGGAGGCTACACCTTC. It encodes CASRQGGGYTF.

This chain connects TRBV14 to TRBJ2-3; 11 bases line up with TRBD2. V lost 3 bases and J lost 7; bases outside the gene matches: 9. CDR3 length equals 16 residues. Looked up from germline, CDR1 is SGHDN and CDR2 is FVKESK. CDR3 coding DNA: TGTGCCAGCAGCCAGATGGGACTAGCGGCAGGTTATACGCAGTATTTT. Amino acid sequence: CASSQMGLAAGYTQYF. Combining the CDR3 with reference TRBV14 and TRBJ2-3 gives the whole variable domain EAGVTQFPSHSVIEKGQTVTLRCDPISGHDNLYWYRRVMGKEIKFLLHFVKESKQDESGMPNNRFLAERTGGTYSTLKVQPAELEDSGVYFCASSQMGLAAGYTQYFGPGTRLTVL.

The gene calls are TRBV4-2 and TRBJ2-1, with D possibly matching TRBD1 (6 bases). This CDR3 contains 17 residues. The V gene's germline CDR1 is LGHNA and CDR2 YNFKEQ. Between the trimmed V and J ends, which lost 4 bases and 0 bases, there was a span of 16 bases. The CDR3 region has the DNA TGTGCCAGCAGCCGGGCTGCGACAGGCCTCTCCTACAATGAGCAGTTCTTC. As protein: CASSRAATGLSYNEQFF.

The V call is TRBV4-1, the J call TRBJ1-4; 7 nucleotides align to TRBD1. J was trimmed by 8 bases and V by 0 bases; bases with no gene match: 6. The CDR3 extends over 15 amino acids. Germline V CDR1 and CDR2: MGHRA, YSYEKL. The CDR3, as DNA: TGCGCCAGCAGCCAAGAGACAGGGAGATTCGAAAAACTGTTTTTT. Protein product: CASSQETGRFEKLFF.

The chain employs TRBV2 and TRBJ2-1; possibly TRBD2 for D (5 bases). The CDR3 length is 13 residues. V was trimmed by 6 bases and J by 9 bases, leaving 15 bases between them. CDR1 SNHLY and CDR2 FYNNEI come from the germline V gene. CDR3 coding DNA: TGTGCCAGCAGCGGACTGCATTTAGGTGAGCAGTTCTTC. Protein product: CASSGLHLGEQFF.

V and J are TRBV6-6 and TRBJ1-2; no reliable D call. The V and J ends lost 0 bases and 4 bases respectively, with 12 bases between them. Germline loops: CDR1 MNHNY, CDR2 SVGAGI (reference sequence). The CDR3 is made up of 15 amino acids. CDR3 amino acids: CASSYSSRATYGYTF. The CDR3 bases are TGTGCCAGCAGTTACTCGAGCCGGGCCACCTATGGCTACACCTTC.

This clone has only one observation. The V call is TRBV4-1, the J call TRBJ2-2; D is tentatively TRBD1 or TRBD2 (5 bases each). V shed 3 bases and J shed 0 bases, with 11 bases lying between them. The CDR3 has 16 amino acids. Germline V gene data show CDR1 as MGHRA and CDR2 as YSYEKL. CDR3 in amino acids: CASSQTGTANTGELFF. The CDR3 nucleotides read TGCGCCAGCAGCCAGACCGGGACGGCGAACACCGGGGAGCTGTTTTTT.